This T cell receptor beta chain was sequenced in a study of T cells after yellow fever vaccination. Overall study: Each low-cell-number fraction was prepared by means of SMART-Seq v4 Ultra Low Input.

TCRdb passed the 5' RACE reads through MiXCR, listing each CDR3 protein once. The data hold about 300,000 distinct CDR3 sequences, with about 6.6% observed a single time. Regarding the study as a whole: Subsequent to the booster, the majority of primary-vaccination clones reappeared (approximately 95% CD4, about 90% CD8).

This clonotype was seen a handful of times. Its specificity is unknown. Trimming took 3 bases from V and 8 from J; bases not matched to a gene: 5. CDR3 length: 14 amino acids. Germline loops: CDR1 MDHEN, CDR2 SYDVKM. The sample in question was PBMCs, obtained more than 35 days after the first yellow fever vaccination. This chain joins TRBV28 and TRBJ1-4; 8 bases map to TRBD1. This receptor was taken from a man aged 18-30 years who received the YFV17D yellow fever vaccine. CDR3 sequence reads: CASSFGQGREKLFF. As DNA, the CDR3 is TGTGCCAGCAGTTTCGGACAGGGAAGAGAAAAACTGTTTTTT.